This entry concerns a single T cell receptor beta chain. This record belongs to a study of blood T cell repertoires in COVID-19. Study at large: The United States, Italy and Spain provided the acute and convalescent COVID-19 samples. In each case, the material was cDNA or gDNA derived from T cells, B-cell-depleted T cells, or PBMCs.

As originally analysed: Reference gene primers were amplified, and this amplification served to estimate nucleated cell counts. Method: immunoSEQ multiplex PCR; TCRdb's copy keeps in-frame clones and lacks some. That table gives V, J and clone size, and the DNA gave D and trimming. The sample has approximately 70,000 clones, around nine tenths seen once. This CDR3 region has 11 residues. With V trimmed by 6 bases and J by 12 bases, 8 bases remained unmatched. Germline CDR1 DFQATT, CDR2 SNEGSKA (reference sequence). The sequence was obtained from an older woman with acute or convalescent COVID-19. The sequencing input was peripheral blood. The chain has TRBV20-1 and TRBJ2-1; TRBD2 aligns across 7 bases. CDR3 nucleotides: TGCAGTGCCAGGCTAGCGGTCGGGCAGTTCTTC. Residues: CSARLAVGQFF.